This T cell receptor (beta chain) is drawn from a study of post-analysis software for immune sequencing data. On the study more broadly: Relapsing-remitting, secondary progressive and progressive-relapsing forms made up the multiple sclerosis disease courses.

The CDR3 totals 14 residues. The ends were cut back, 4 bases at V and 7 bases at J, with 17 bases in the middle. CDR1 DFQATT and CDR2 SNEGSKA come from the germline V gene (reference sequence). Prepared libraries of TCR beta cDNA carried unique molecular identifiers. Each sample of about 0.9 to 11 million input T cells yielded roughly 500,000 cDNA molecules, so each molecule approximated one T cell. Via MiXCR, TCRdb re-called the PCR reads, giving one row per CDR3 protein. The sample consists of about 260,000 distinct CDR3 sequences, approximately 34% of them appearing once. As for this clonotype: No antigen is known for it.

General observations from the study: Samples from a shared batch, those prepared together, strongly co-clustered by F measure. A few TRBV segments (TRBV5-6, TRBV5-1 and TRBV20-1 among them) occurred more frequently in patients than in controls. The normalized Chao1 diversity of multiple sclerosis patients was significantly lower than that of controls.

The sequence was collected from a girl aged 5-17 years with multiple sclerosis. J is TRBJ1-5 and V is TRBV20-1, with D possibly being TRBD1 (5 bases). The specimen was blood. The CDR3 here is CSATDILVGQPQHF. CDR3 DNA sequence: TGCAGTGCTACGGACATCCTGGTGGGGCAGCCCCAGCATTTT.